This TCR beta chain originates from a study of TIL therapy for anti-PD-1-resistant metastatic lung cancer. This was the immunoSEQ v3 assay. Clones were read by immunoSEQ multiplex PCR, and TCRdb kept only the in-frame ones, dropping some. The sample lists 40,000 to 60,000 clones, around 80% occurring once. V gave up 4 bases and J gave up 7 bases; unmatched junction bases: 6. Germline V lookup: CDR1 SGHNT, CDR2 YENEEA. The CDR3 contains 16 residues. Regarding time point: pre-treatment sample, taken before nivolumab and TIL therapy. The sample in question was blood, obtained at baseline. V is TRBV11-3 and J is TRBJ2-1, with 14 bases fitting TRBD2. The receptor's source is a woman aged 25-80 years with non-small cell lung cancer. DNA for the CDR3: TGTGCCAGCAGCTCCCGACTAGCGGGAGGGCAAAATGAGCAGTTCTTC. Protein: CASSSRLAGGQNEQFF.